Listed here is a single TCR beta chain. Per the original methods: How many nucleated cells were present was estimated from reference gene primer amplification. TCRdb's table, derived via immunoSEQ multiplex PCR, lists solely in-frame clones and lacks some. V, J and clone size are taken as reported in that table, and D and trimming were inferred from the DNA itself. Among about 56,000 clones listed, about four fifths were seen once. The entry originates in a study of blood T cell repertoires in COVID-19. The overall study: Nucleic acid was either cDNA or gDNA, and it came from T cells, B-cell-depleted T cells, or PBMCs.

The CDR3 is made up of 15 amino acids. Per the germline V gene, CDR1 is SGHRS and CDR2 is YFSETQ. V lost 4 bases, J lost 0 bases, and 3 bases stayed unmatched. The sample comprised peripheral blood. The genes are TRBV5-1 and TRBJ2-1; 8 bases match TRBD1. The source of this sequence is an elderly woman with acute or convalescent COVID-19. CDR3 nucleotides: TGCGCCAGCAGCCGGACAGGGACCTCCTACAATGAGCAGTTCTTC. This encodes CASSRTGTSYNEQFF.